This T cell receptor beta chain was sequenced in a study of radiation and T cells in renal cell carcinoma. Study-level results: From baseline, blood top tumor clonotypes peaked at 2 weeks post-radiation.

The repertoire was sequenced with immunoSEQ multiplex PCR; TCRdb's copy has only in-frame clones and lacks some. The sample has about 170,000 clones, around 90% seen once. A word on this clone: What it recognizes is unknown.

Germline CDR1 and CDR2: ENHRY and SYGVKD. This CDR3 region has 15 residues. The V end lost 0 bases, the J end lost 0 bases, and 8 bases lay between the germline ends. Sample time point: blood 4 weeks post-SBRT, at nephrectomy. The treatment: 15 Gy SBRT to primary tumor, nephrectomy 4 weeks later. Radiation-treated patients gave blood at baseline, week 2 and week 4. Clear cell pathology was present in this patient's renal cell carcinoma. The chain has TRBV10-3 and TRBJ1-2, with D unclear. The sequencing used blood, collected from a patient whose treatment included radiotherapy and nephrectomy. This sequence was found in a woman in her forties or fifties with renal cell carcinoma. The CDR3 spells CAISESPVPNYGYTF. The CDR3 bases are TGTGCCATCAGTGAGTCTCCGGTACCTAACTATGGCTACACCTTC.